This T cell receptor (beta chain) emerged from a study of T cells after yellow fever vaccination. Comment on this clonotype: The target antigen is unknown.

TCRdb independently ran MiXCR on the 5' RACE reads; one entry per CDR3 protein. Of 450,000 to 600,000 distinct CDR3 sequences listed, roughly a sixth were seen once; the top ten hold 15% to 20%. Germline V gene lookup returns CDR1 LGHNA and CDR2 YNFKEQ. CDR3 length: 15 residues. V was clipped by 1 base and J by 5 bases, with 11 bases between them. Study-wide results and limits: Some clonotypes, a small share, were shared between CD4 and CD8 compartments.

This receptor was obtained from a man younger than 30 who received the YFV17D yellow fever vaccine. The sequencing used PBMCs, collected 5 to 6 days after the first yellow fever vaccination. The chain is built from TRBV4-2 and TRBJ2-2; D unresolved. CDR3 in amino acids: CASSQGGLVTGELFF. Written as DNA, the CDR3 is TGTGCCAGCAGCCAAGGGGGTCTAGTAACCGGGGAGCTGTTTTTT.